This T cell receptor (beta chain) was observed in a study of blood T cell repertoires in COVID-19. Sequencing used immunoSEQ multiplex PCR; TCRdb keeps in-frame clones, though not all of them. This table has about 240,000 clones, over 70% appearing once. The CDR3 totals 15 residues. The V gene's germline CDR1 is MNHEY and CDR2 SMNVEV (reference sequence). J was trimmed by 0 bases and V by 2 bases; bases with no gene match: 3. What was sequenced was peripheral blood. The origin of this receptor is a woman older than 75 with acute or convalescent COVID-19. The V call is TRBV27, the J call TRBJ1-2, with 7 bases fitting TRBD1. The CDR3 is CASSLTGTANYGYTF. Written as DNA, the CDR3 is TGTGCCAGCAGTTTAACAGGGACAGCTAACTATGGCTACACCTTC.